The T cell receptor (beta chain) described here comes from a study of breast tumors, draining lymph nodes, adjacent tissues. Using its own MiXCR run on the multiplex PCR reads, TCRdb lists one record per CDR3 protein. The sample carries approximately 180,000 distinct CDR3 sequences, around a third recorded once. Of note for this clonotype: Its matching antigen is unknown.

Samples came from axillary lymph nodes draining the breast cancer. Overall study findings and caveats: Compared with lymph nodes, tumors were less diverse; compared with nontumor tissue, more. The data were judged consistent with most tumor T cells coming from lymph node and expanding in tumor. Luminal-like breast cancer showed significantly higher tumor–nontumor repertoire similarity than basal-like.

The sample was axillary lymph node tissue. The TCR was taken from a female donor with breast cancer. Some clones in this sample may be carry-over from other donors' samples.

The CDR3 DNA is TGTGCCAGCTGGGATGGGACCCAGTACTTC. As protein: CASWDGTQYF. The chain has TRBV12-3 or TRBV12-4 and TRBJ2-5; the D is unclear. This CDR3 comprises 10 residues. Trimming shortened V by 8 bases and J by 7 bases, and 8 bases separated the two germline ends.